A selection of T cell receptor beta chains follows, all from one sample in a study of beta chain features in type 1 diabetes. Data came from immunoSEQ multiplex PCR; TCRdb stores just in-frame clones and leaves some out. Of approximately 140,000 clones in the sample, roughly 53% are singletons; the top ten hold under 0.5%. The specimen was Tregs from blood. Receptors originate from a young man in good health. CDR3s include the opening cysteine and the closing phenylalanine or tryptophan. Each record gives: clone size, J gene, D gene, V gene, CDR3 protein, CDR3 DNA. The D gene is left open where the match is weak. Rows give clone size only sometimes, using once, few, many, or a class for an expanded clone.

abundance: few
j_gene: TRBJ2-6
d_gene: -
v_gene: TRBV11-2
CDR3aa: CASSPPKRFLTF
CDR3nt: TGTGCCAGCAGTCCTCCTAAACGTTTCCTGACTTTC

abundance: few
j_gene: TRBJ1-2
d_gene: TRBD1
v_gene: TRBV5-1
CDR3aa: CASSFSGGAGYGYTF
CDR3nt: TGCGCCAGCAGCTTTTCAGGGGGCGCAGGCTATGGCTACACCTTC

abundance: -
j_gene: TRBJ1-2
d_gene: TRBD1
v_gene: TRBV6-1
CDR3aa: CASRIGQAPNYGYTF
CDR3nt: TGTGCCAGCAGGATAGGACAGGCCCCTAACTATGGCTACACCTTC

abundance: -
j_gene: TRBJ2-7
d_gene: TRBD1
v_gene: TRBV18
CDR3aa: CASSETGDYEQYF
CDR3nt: TGTGCCAGCTCCGAGACAGGGGACTACGAGCAGTACTTC

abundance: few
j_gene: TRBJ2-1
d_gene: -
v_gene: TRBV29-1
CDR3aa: CSVGFENEQFF
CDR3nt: TGCAGCGTTGGTTTCGAGAATGAGCAGTTCTTC

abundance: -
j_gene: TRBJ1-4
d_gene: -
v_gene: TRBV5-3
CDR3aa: CARSFSTGVSEKLFF
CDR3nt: TGTGCCAGAAGCTTCTCGACAGGTGTGAGTGAAAAACTGTTTTTT

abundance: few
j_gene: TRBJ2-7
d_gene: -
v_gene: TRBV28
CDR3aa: CASRVGGISSYEQYF
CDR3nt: TGTGCCAGCAGGGTCGGCGGGATCTCTTCCTACGAGCAGTACTTC

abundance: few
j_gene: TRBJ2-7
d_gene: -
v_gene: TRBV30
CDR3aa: CAFTQGQIYEQYF
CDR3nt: TGTGCCTTTACCCAGGGCCAGATCTACGAGCAGTACTTC

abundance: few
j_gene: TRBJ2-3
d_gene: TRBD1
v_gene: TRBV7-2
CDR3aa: CASSLVSFFGQGRRDTQYF
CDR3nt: TGTGCCAGCAGCTTAGTCTCGTTTTTTGGACAGGGGCGCAGAGATACGCAGTATTTT

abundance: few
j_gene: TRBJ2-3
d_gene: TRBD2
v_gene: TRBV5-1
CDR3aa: CASSFGLAGADTQYF
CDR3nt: TGCGCCAGCAGCTTTGGACTAGCGGGAGCAGATACGCAGTATTTT

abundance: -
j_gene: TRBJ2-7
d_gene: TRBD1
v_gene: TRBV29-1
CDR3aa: CSVDRGQGTYEQYF
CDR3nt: TGCAGCGTCGATAGGGGACAGGGTACCTACGAGCAGTACTTC

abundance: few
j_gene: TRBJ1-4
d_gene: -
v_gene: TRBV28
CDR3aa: CASSLRFLGSEKLFF
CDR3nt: TGTGCCAGCAGTTTGCGCTTTCTAGGAAGTGAAAAACTGTTTTTT

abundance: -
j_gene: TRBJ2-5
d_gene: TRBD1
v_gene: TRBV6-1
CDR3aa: CASRTNTGGYETQYF
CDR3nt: TGTGCCAGCAGGACGAATACAGGGGGCTATGAGACCCAGTACTTC

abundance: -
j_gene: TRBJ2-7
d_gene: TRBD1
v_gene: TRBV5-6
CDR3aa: CASRTTGQDYEQYF
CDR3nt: TGTGCCAGCAGAACCACTGGACAGGACTACGAGCAGTACTTC

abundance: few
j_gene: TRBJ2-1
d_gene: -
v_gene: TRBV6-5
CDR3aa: CASSTGPSSYNEQFF
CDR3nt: TGTGCCAGCAGTACAGGGCCGAGCTCCTACAATGAGCAGTTCTTC

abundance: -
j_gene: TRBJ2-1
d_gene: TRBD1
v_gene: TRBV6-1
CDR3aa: CASSVQGAPFNEQFF
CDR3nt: TGTGCCAGCAGTGTGCAGGGGGCACCCTTCAATGAGCAGTTCTTC

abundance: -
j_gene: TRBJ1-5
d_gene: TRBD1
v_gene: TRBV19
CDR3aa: CASSIVRGLNQPQHF
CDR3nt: TGTGCCAGTAGTATAGTCAGGGGGCTCAATCAGCCCCAGCATTTT

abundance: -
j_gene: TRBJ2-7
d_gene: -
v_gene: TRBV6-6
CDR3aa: CASTWEPSFYEQYF
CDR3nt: TGTGCCAGCACCTGGGAGCCATCCTTCTACGAGCAGTACTTC

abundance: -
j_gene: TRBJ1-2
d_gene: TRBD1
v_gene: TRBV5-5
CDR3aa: CASSQEDRGAFGYTF
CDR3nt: TGTGCCAGCAGCCAAGAGGACAGGGGAGCCTTCGGCTACACCTTC

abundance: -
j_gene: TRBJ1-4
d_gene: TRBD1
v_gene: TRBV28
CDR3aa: CASSLDRDRVFGEEKLFF
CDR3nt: TGTGCCAGCAGTTTGGACCGGGACAGGGTGTTTGGGGAAGAAAAACTGTTTTTT

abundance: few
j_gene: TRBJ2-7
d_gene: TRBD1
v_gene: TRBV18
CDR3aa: CASSPITGTGTYEQYF
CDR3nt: TGTGCCAGCTCACCCATAACCGGGACAGGGACCTACGAGCAGTACTTC

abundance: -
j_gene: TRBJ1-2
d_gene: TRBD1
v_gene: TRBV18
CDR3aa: CASSISGQTNYGYTF
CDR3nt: TGTGCCAGCTCAATATCGGGACAGACTAACTATGGCTACACCTTC

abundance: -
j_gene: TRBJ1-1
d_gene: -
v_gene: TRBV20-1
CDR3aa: CSARAFFEAFF
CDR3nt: TGCAGTGCTAGAGCTTTTTTTGAAGCTTTCTTT

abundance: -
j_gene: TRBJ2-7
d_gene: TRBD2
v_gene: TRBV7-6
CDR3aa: CASSRTSGYEQYF
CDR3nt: TGTGCCAGCAGCCGGACTAGCGGATACGAGCAGTACTTC

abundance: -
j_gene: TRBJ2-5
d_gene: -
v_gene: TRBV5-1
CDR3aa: CASSHFGLQETQYF
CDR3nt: TGCGCCAGCAGCCATTTCGGACTCCAAGAGACCCAGTACTTC

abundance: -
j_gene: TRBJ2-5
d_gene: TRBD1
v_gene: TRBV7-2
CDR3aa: CASTGQVRETQYF
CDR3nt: TGTGCCAGCACCGGACAGGTTCGAGAGACCCAGTACTTC

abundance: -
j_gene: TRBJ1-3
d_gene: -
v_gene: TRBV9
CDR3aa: CASSVGPGLSGNTIYF
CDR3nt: TGTGCCAGCAGCGTAGGTCCAGGTCTCTCTGGAAACACCATATATTTT

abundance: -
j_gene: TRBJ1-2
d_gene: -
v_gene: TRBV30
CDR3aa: CAWSARGTNYGYTF
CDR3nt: TGTGCCTGGAGCGCTCGGGGGACTAACTATGGCTACACCTTC

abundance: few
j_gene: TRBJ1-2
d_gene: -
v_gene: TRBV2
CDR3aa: CASSEQGSVRGYTF
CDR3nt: TGTGCCAGCAGTGAGCAGGGAAGTGTTCGGGGCTACACCTTC

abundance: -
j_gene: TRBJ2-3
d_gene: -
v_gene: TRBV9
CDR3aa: CASSAVGDYTDTQYF
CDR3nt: TGTGCCAGCAGCGCGGTCGGGGATTACACAGATACGCAGTATTTT

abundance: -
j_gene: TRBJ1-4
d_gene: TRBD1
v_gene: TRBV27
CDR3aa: CASSFRPITGTGVGKLFF
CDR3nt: TGTGCCAGCAGTTTCCGACCAATCACCGGGACAGGTGTAGGAAAACTGTTTTTT

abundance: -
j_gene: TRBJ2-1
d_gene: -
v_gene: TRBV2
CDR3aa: CASSENGASWGEQFF
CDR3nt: TGTGCCAGCAGTGAAAATGGAGCTAGCTGGGGTGAGCAGTTCTTC

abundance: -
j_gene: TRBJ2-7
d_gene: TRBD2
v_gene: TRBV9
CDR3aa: CASSVDLGTSGTSYEQYF
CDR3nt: TGTGCCAGCAGCGTAGACCTAGGGACTAGCGGGACCTCCTACGAGCAGTACTTC

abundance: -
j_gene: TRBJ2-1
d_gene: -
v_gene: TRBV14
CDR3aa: CASSHRIRRGEQFF
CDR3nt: TGTGCCAGCAGCCACCGGATTCGAAGGGGCGAGCAGTTCTTC

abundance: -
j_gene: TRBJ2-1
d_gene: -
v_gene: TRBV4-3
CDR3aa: CASSQDYGDTRYNEQFF
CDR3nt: TGCGCCAGCAGCCAAGATTATGGGGACACGAGATACAATGAGCAGTTCTTC

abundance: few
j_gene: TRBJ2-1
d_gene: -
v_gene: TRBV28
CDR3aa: CASLGAPYNEQFF
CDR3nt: TGTGCCAGCTTGGGGGCGCCCTACAATGAGCAGTTCTTC

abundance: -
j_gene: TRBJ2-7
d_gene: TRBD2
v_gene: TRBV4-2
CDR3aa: CASSQASGGPTHTYEQYF
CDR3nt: TGTGCCAGCAGCCAAGCTAGCGGGGGGCCGACGCACACCTACGAGCAGTACTTC

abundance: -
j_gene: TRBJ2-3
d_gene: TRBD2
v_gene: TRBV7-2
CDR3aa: CASSLSSGGPTDTQYF
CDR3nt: TGTGCCAGCAGCCTGTCTAGCGGGGGACCCACAGATACGCAGTATTTT

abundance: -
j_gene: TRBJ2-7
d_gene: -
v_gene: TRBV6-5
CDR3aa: CASSPDRRRYEQYF
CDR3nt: TGTGCCAGCAGTCCGGACAGAAGGCGCTACGAGCAGTACTTC

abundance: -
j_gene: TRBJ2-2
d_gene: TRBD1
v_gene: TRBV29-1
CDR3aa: CSVDRGGTGELFF
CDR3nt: TGCAGCGTAGACAGGGGTGGCACCGGGGAGCTGTTTTTT

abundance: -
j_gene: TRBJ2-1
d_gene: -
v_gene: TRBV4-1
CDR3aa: CASSRGPTADEQFF
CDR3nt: TGCGCCAGCAGCCGGGGGCCGACGGCCGATGAGCAGTTCTTC

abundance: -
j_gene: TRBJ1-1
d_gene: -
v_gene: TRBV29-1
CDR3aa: CSVGWPNTEAFF
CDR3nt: TGCAGCGTTGGGTGGCCGAACACTGAAGCTTTCTTT

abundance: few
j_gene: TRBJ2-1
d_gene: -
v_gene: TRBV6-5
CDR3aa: CASSYSINRYNEQFF
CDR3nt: TGTGCCAGCAGTTACTCGATTAACCGGTACAATGAGCAGTTCTTC

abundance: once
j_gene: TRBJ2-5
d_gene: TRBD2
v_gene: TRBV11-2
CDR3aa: CASILTAGVETQYF
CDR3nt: TGTGCCAGCATCCTCACGGCGGGGGTAGAGACCCAGTACTTC

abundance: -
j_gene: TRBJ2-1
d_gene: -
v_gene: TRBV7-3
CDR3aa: CASRGPNNEQFF
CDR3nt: TGTGCCAGCAGGGGGCCGAACAATGAGCAGTTCTTC

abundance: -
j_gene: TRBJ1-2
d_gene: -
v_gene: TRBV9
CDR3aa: CASSRDYGYTF
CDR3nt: TGTGCCAGCAGCCGAGACTATGGCTACACCTTC

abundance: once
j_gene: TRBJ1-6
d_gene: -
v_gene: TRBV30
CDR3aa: CAWRLQNPPLHF
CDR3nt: TGTGCCTGGAGGCTCCAGAACCCACCCCTCCACTTT

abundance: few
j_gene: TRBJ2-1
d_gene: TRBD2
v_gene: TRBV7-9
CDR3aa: CASSLVLAGGGEQFF
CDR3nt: TGTGCCAGCAGCTTAGTACTAGCGGGAGGAGGTGAGCAGTTCTTC

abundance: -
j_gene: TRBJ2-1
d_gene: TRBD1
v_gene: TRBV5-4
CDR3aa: CASSTGTGVHYYNEQFF
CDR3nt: TGTGCCAGCAGCACCGGGACAGGGGTCCACTACTACAATGAGCAGTTCTTC

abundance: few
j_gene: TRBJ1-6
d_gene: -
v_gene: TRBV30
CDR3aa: CAWSARRSSPLHF
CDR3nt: TGTGCCTGGAGTGCCAGAAGAAGTTCACCCCTCCACTTT

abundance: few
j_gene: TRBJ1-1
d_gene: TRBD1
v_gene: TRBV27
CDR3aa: CASSTDRGQNTEAFF
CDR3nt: TGTGCCAGCAGTACTGACAGGGGCCAGAACACTGAAGCTTTCTTT

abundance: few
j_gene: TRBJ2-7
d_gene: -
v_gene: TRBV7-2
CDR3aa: CASSLRQQYEQYF
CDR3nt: TGTGCCAGCAGCTTACGACAGCAATACGAGCAGTACTTC

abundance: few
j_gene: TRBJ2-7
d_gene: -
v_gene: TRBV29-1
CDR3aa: CSVARRAAGGTYEQYF
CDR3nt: TGCAGCGTTGCTCGAAGGGCCGCAGGAGGCACCTACGAGCAGTACTTC

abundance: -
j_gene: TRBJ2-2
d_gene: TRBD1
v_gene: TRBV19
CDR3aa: CASSIFQGEAELFF
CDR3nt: TGTGCCAGTAGTATCTTCCAGGGGGAAGCGGAGCTGTTTTTT

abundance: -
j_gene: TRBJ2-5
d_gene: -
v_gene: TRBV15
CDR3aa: CATGQLYQETQYF
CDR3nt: TGTGCCACCGGACAGCTTTACCAAGAGACCCAGTACTTC